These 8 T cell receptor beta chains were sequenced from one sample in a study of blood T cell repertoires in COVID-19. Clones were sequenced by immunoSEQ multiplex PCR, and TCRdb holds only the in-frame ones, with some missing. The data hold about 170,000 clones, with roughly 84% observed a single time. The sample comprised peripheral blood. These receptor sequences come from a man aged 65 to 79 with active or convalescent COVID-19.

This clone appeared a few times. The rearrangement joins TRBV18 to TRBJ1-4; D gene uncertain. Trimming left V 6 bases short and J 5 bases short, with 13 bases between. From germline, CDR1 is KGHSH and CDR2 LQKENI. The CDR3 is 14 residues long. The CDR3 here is CASSPNLQNEKLFF. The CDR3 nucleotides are TGTGCCAGCTCCCCAAATTTACAAAATGAAAAACTGTTTTTT.

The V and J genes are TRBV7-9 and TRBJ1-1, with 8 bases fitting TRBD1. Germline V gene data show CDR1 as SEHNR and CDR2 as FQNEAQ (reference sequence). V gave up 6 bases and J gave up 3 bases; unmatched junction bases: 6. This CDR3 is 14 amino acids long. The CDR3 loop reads CASSLPDRDTEAFF. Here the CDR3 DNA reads TGTGCCAGCAGTCTCCCGGACAGGGACACTGAAGCTTTCTTT.

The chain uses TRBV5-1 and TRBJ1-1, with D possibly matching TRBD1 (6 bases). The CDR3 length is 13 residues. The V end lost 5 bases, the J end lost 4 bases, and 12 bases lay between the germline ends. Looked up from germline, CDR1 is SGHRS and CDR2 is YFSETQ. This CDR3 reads CASRATGTTEAFF. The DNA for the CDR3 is TGCGCCAGCAGGGCTACAGGGACCACTGAAGCTTTCTTT.

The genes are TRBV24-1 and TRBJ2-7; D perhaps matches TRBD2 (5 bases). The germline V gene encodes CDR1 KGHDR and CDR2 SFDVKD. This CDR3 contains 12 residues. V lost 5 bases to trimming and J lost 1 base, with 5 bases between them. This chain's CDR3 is CATSGGSYEQYF. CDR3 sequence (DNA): TGTGCCACCAGTGGAGGGTCCTACGAGCAGTACTTC.

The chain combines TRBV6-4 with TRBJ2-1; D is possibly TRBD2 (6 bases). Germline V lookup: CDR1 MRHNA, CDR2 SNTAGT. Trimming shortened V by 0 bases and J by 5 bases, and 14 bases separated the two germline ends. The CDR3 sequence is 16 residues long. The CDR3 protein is CASSDSNEGGDNEQFF. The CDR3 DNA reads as TGTGCCAGCAGTGACTCGAATGAGGGCGGGGACAATGAGCAGTTCTTC.

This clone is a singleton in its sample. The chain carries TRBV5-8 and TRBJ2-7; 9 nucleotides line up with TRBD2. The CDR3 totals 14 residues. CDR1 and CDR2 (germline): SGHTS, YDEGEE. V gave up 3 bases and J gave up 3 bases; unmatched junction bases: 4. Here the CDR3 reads CASSYLAGNYEQYF. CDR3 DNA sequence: TGTGCCAGCAGCTACCTAGCGGGAAACTACGAGCAGTACTTC.

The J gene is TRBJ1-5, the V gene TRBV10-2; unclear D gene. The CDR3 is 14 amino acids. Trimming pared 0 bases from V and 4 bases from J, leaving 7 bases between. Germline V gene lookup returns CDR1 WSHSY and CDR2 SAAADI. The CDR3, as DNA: TGCGCCAGCAGTGAGTCGTCGTTAAATCAGCCCCAGCATTTT. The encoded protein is CASSESSLNQPQHF.

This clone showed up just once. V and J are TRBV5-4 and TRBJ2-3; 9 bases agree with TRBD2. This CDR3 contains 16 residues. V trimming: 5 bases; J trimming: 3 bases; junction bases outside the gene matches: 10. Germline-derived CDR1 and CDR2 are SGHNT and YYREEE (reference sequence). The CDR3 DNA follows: TGTGCCAGCAGTTCGGCGACTAGCGGATCGACAGATACGCAGTATTTT. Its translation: CASSSATSGSTDTQYF.